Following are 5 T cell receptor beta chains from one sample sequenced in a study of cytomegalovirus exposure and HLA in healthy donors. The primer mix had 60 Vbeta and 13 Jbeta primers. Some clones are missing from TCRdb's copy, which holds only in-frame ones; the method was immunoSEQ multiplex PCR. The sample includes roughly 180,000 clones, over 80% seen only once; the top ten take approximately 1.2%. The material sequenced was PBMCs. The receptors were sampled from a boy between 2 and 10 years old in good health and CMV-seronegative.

The DNA for the CDR3 is TGTGCCAGCAGTGAAGTGGAGCTGGGGGGGAATTCACCCCTCCACTTT. Its translation is CASSEVELGGNSPLHF. This sequence joins TRBV6-1 and TRBJ1-6; a weak D match, TRBD1 (5 bases). This CDR3 comprises 16 residues. CDR1 and CDR2 from the germline V gene are MNHNS and SASEGT. V was clipped by 1 base and J by 7 bases, with 14 bases between them.

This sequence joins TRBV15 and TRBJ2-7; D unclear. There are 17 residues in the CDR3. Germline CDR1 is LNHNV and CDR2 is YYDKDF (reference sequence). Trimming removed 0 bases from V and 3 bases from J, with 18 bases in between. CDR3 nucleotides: TGTGCCACCAGCAGAGACCCCCCTCGGAGCTCATTCTACGAGCAGTACGTC. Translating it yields CATSRDPPRSSFYEQYV.

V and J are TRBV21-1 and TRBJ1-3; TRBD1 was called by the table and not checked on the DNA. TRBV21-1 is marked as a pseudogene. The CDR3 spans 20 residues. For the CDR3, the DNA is TGTGCCAGCAAACGTCATGGCGGGGACAGGGGTTCAAGGGGTGGAAACACCATATATTTT. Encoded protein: CASKRHGGDRGSRGGNTIYF.

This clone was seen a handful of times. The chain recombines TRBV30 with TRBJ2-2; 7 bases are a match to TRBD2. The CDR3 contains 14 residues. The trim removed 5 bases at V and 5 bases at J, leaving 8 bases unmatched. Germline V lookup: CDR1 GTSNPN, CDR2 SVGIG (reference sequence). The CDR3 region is CAWAGEGGTGELFF. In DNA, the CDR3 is TGTGCCTGGGCCGGAGAGGGAGGGACCGGGGAGCTGTTTTTT.

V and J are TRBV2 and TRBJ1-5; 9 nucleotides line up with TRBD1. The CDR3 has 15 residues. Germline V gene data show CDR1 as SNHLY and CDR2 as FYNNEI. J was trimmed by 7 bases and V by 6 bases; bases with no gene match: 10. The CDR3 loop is CASSQRGDREQPQHF. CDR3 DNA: TGTGCCAGCAGCCAAAGGGGGGACAGGGAACAGCCCCAGCATTTT. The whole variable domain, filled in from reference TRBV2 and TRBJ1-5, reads EPEVTQTPSHQVTQMGQEVILRCVPISNHLYFYWYRQILGQKVEFLVSFYNNEISEKSEIFDDQFSVERPDGSNFTLKIRSTKLEDSAMYFCASSQRGDREQPQHFGDGTRLSIL.